A selection of T cell receptor beta chains follows, all from one sample in a study of graft-versus-host responses after intestinal transplantation. No antigen has been assigned to these receptors. Sequencing used immunoSEQ multiplex PCR; TCRdb keeps in-frame clones, though not all of them. The sample yields more than 70,000 clones, almost 90% seen once. This specimen was unstimulated CD4+ T cells sorted from spleen or lymph node cells, taken before intestinal transplant. The receptors were sampled from a human donor who received an intestinal transplant. CDR3s include the opening cysteine and the closing phenylalanine or tryptophan. The D gene is left open where the match is weak. Clone sizes are given selectively: once, few, many, or a class where the clone is expanded.

v_call	d_call	j_call	clone_size	cdr3_nt	cdr3_aa
TRBV19	.	TRBJ1-5	.	TGTGCCAGTAGGAAAAAACTGGACAAGAACAATCAGCCCCAGCATTTT	CASRKKLDKNNQPQHF
TRBV6-1	.	TRBJ1-2	.	TGTGCCAGCAGTGAAGCCCGACCAGGTTTCTTC	CASSEARPGFF
TRBV29-1	.	TRBJ2-2	.	TGCAGCGTTGGACACAACACCGGGGAGCTGTTTTTT	CSVGHNTGELFF
TRBV2	.	TRBJ2-7	.	TGTGCCAGCAGTGATCAGGGGAACGAGCAGTACTTC	CASSDQGNEQYF
TRBV11-2	TRBD2	TRBJ2-5	.	TGTGCCAGCAGCTTAGTGGGCGGGGGGGGTTGGCAAGAGACCCAGTACTTC	CASSLVGGGGWQETQYF
TRBV6-5	.	TRBJ2-1	.	TGTGCCAGCAGTTACGGGCAGCTTGCCTACAATGAGCAGTTCTTC	CASSYGQLAYNEQFF
TRBV18	.	TRBJ2-2	.	TGTGCCAGCTCACCAGGAGGGACCGGGGAGCTGTTTTTT	CASSPGGTGELFF
TRBV2	.	TRBJ2-3	once	TGTGCCAGCAGTGCGCGGGACCTCGAGGATACGCAGTATTTT	CASSARDLEDTQYF
TRBV6-1	.	TRBJ1-2	.	TGTGCCAGCAGTTCCCGGAGGGGTTCTAACTATGGCTACACCTTC	CASSSRRGSNYGYTF
TRBV6-5	TRBD1	TRBJ1-2	.	TGTGCCAGCAGTTACTCGGGACAGGGCAACTATGGCTACACCTTC	CASSYSGQGNYGYTF
TRBV6-5	TRBD1	TRBJ2-5	few	TGTGCCAGCAGTCACGACAGGGGGAGTGAGACCCAGTACTTC	CASSHDRGSETQYF
TRBV14	.	TRBJ1-6	.	TGTGCCAGCAGCCACGGGACTCTTCCTTTCCACTTT	CASSHGTLPFHF
TRBV5-1	TRBD2	TRBJ2-1	.	TGCGCCACCAGGACTAGCGGGGATAATGAGCAGTTCTTC	CATRTSGDNEQFF
TRBV19	.	TRBJ2-5	once	TGTGCCAGTTTCGTAGTAGGGACTCCTGTCGAGACCCAGTACTTC	CASFVVGTPVETQYF
TRBV6-5	.	TRBJ1-2	.	TGTGCCAGCAGGGACGGGGGTTTGTCCCTCGGAGGCTACACCTTC	CASRDGGLSLGGYTF
TRBV27	.	TRBJ2-7	.	TGTGCCAGCAGCTCCGACAAATTCCCCTACGAGCAGTACTTC	CASSSDKFPYEQYF
TRBV18	TRBD2	TRBJ2-2	.	TGTGCCAGCTCCCTTGCGGGGGTGAACACCGGGGAGCTGTTTTTT	CASSLAGVNTGELFF
TRBV18	.	TRBJ1-1	few	TGTGCCAGCTCACCAATTCCGGTTGTGAACACTGAAGCTTTCTTT	CASSPIPVVNTEAFF
TRBV6-5	.	TRBJ2-1	.	TGTGCCAGCAGTCGCCGCCCGGGTCGCAATGAGCAGTTCTTC	CASSRRPGRNEQFF
TRBV9	TRBD2	TRBJ2-7	.	TGTGCCAGCAGCCCGGATGGGGCGGGGGGGACCTACGAGCAGTACTTC	CASSPDGAGGTYEQYF
TRBV6-1	.	TRBJ1-1	once	TGTGCCAGCAATCTCCGGGACACGTACAACACTGAAGCTTTCTTT	CASNLRDTYNTEAFF
TRBV5-6	TRBD2	TRBJ2-3	once	TGTGCCAGCAGCTTGGCAGCGGGGTATGGGGATACGCAGTATTTT	CASSLAAGYGDTQYF
TRBV9	.	TRBJ1-2	.	TGTGCCAGCAGCGTAGGTGGGCTTACTAACTATGGCTACACCTTC	CASSVGGLTNYGYTF
TRBV20-1	.	TRBJ2-3	.	TGCAGTGCTGTAGACACAGATACGCAGTATTTT	CSAVDTDTQYF
TRBV6-5	.	TRBJ2-7	.	TGTGCCAGCAGTTACTCAACGTCAGACGGGTCGCGCGAGCAGTACTTC	CASSYSTSDGSREQYF
TRBV9	.	TRBJ1-2	few	TGTGCCAGCACTGATGGGGACTGGGGCTATGGCTACACCTTC	CASTDGDWGYGYTF
TRBV5-6	TRBD1	TRBJ2-3	.	TGTGCCAGCAGCCAGACAGGGGCAGATACGCAGTATTTT	CASSQTGADTQYF
TRBV5-4	TRBD2	TRBJ2-5	.	TGTGCCAGCAGCTTGGGTCGGGGTAGCGGGGCCCAAGAGACCCAGTACTTC	CASSLGRGSGAQETQYF
TRBV4-1	.	TRBJ2-6	.	TGCGCCAGCAGCCAAATGTCTAGCCCCAGCTCTGGGGCCAACGTCCTGACTTTC	CASSQMSSPSSGANVLTF
TRBV12-2	.	TRBJ1-1	.	TGTGCAAGTCGCTTCAGGGGATCTGGCACTGAAGCTTTCTTT	CASRFRGSGTEAFF
TRBV4-1	TRBD1	TRBJ1-4	.	TGCGCCAGCAGCCAAGATCGCAGTCGGACAGGGGGCGTGAATGAAAAACTGTTTTTT	CASSQDRSRTGGVNEKLFF
TRBV5-1	.	TRBJ2-1	once	TGCGCCAGCAGCTTCAGCGGTGCCTACAATGAGCAGTTCTTC	CASSFSGAYNEQFF
TRBV6-1	.	TRBJ1-1	.	TGTGCCAGCAGTGGGCTTCTACAGGCTGAAGCTTTCTTT	CASSGLLQAEAFF
TRBV6-5	.	TRBJ1-5	.	TGTGCCACCTCGGCGGGAGGCAATCAGCCCCAGCATTTT	CATSAGGNQPQHF
TRBV27	.	TRBJ1-2	.	TGTGCCAGCAGTCCACCAGGTGGATATGGCTACACCTTC	CASSPPGGYGYTF
TRBV4-2	.	TRBJ1-2	once	TGTGCCAGCAGCCAGACAGGAAACTATGGCTACACCTTC	CASSQTGNYGYTF
TRBV10-2	.	TRBJ2-7	.	TGCGCCAACTTAACTCGCAGGGGCCTCCATTACTACGAGCAGTACTTC	CANLTRRGLHYYEQYF
TRBV9	.	TRBJ1-3	.	TGTGCCAGCAGCTCCCCAGGTGGAGGCTCTGGAAACACCATATATTTT	CASSSPGGGSGNTIYF
TRBV6-6	TRBD1	TRBJ2-7	.	TGTGCCAGCAGACCGGGACAGGGGTACGAGCAGTACTTC	CASRPGQGYEQYF
TRBV4-1	TRBD2	TRBJ2-3	once	TGCGCCAGCAGCCAAGCCCGACTAGCGGATACAGATACGCAGTATTTT	CASSQARLADTDTQYF
TRBV10-3	.	TRBJ2-1	.	TGTGCCATCAGTGACAGGGTCACCTACAATGAGCAGTTCTTC	CAISDRVTYNEQFF
TRBV19	TRBD1	TRBJ1-5	.	TGTGCCAGTAGTAAGAACCTCGGACAGGGGGGACAGCCCCAGCATTTT	CASSKNLGQGGQPQHF
TRBV9	.	TRBJ1-6	few	TGTGCCAGCAGCGCGTCGGGGGCGGGGGGTTCACCCCTCCACTTT	CASSASGAGGSPLHF
TRBV2	.	TRBJ2-5	.	TGTGCCAGCAGTGTGGAGGAGGGGGAGACCCAGTACTTC	CASSVEEGETQYF
TRBV11-2	.	TRBJ2-2	.	TGTGCCAGCAGCCCCTTAACGGGGGCCGGGGAGCTGTTTTTT	CASSPLTGAGELFF
TRBV6-5	.	TRBJ1-1	once	TGTGCCAGCGTTCTTCACACTGAAGCTTTCTTT	CASVLHTEAFF
TRBV25-1	.	TRBJ2-7	few	TGTGCCAGCAGTGAATGGGGGGGCGGGAATCCCTCCTACGAGCAGTACTTC	CASSEWGGGNPSYEQYF
TRBV9	.	TRBJ2-1	.	TGTGCCAGCAGCCTGACTAACAATGAGCAGTTCTTC	CASSLTNNEQFF
TRBV7-8	.	TRBJ2-2	once	TGTGCCAGCAGACCCGGGGGGCCCGGGGAGCTGTTTTTT	CASRPGGPGELFF
TRBV6-5	TRBD1	TRBJ1-1	once	TGTGCCAGCAGTCCACCGGGACAGATGAACACTGAAGCTTTCTTT	CASSPPGQMNTEAFF
TRBV9	.	TRBJ1-3	.	TGTGCCAGCAGCGTAGGGTACAGTACCTCTGGAAACACCATATATTTT	CASSVGYSTSGNTIYF
TRBV5-1	TRBD2	TRBJ2-2	.	TGCGCCAGCAGCTTGGACGGACTAGCGTCCGGGGAGCTGTTTTTT	CASSLDGLASGELFF